The clone carrying this TCR beta chain has just one count. CDR1 is LGHNA, CDR2 YSLEER, per germline. CDR3 length: 14 residues. Trimming cost V 1 base and J 1 base, with 7 bases left between them. Using ten immunoSEQ deep assay plates, investigators sequenced unsorted PBMC DNA. Assay: immunoSEQ multiplex PCR; the TCRdb copy retains only in-frame clones and omits some. Of around 430,000 clones in the sample, roughly 77% were seen once. The source of the sample is a study of shared clonotypes between healthy human individuals. This chain uses TRBV4-3 with TRBJ2-5; D gene uncertain. The sample was PBMCs. The sequence was obtained from a woman aged 35 to 49 in good health. Some clones in this sample may be carry-over from other donors' samples. This chain's CDR3 is CASSQGRIQETQYF. DNA for the CDR3: TGCGCCAGCAGCCAAGGCCGGATCCAAGAGACCCAGTACTTC.